This T cell receptor (beta chain) was recorded in a study of technical replicates of blood from a handful of donors. This clone appeared a single time. Only in-frame clones appear in the TCRdb table, and some are missing; sequencing was by immunoSEQ multiplex PCR. This sample yields approximately 73,000 clones, of which 80% to 95% are seen a single time; approximately 0.4% belongs to the top ten. CDR1 is SGHRS, CDR2 YFSETQ, per germline. After removal of 4 bases from V and 6 bases from J, the junction contained 15 bases not matched to a gene. This CDR3 has 17 residues. Sequencing used T cells isolated from PBMCs. The TCR sequence derives from a human donor in good health. V and J are TRBV5-1 and TRBJ1-2; 10 nucleotides align to TRBD1. The CDR3, as DNA: TGCGCCAGCAGCGCGCCGGGACAGGGGTTTGGGGTCGATGGCTACACCTTC. Translation: CASSAPGQGFGVDGYTF.